The 25 T cell receptor beta chains presented below share a single source sample, sequenced in a study of neurological immune-mediated disorders. TCRdb reprocessed the 5' RACE reads with MiXCR, giving one entry per CDR3 protein. The sample lists approximately 59,000 distinct CDR3 sequences, roughly 5% occurring once. The sequenced sample was PBMCs. All receptors come from a human donor with multiple sclerosis. The donor label of this sample is uncertain.

This clonotype was detected ten times or more. This chain joins TRBV20-1 and TRBJ1-5, with 9 nucleotides matching TRBD1. In germline, CDR1 is DFQATT, CDR2 SNEGSKA (reference sequence). Germline trimming cut 3 bases from V and 2 bases from J; bases unmatched to any gene: 2. This CDR3 has 14 residues. CDR3 DNA: TGCAGTGCTAGCCGGACAGGGGGCAATCAGCCCCAGCATTTT. Translation gives CSASRTGGNQPQHF.

This clonotype was counted at least ten times. The rearrangement links TRBV7-9 to TRBJ2-1; TRBD1 or TRBD2 may be the D gene (6 bases each). The CDR3 totals 15 residues. In germline, CDR1 is SEHNR, CDR2 FQNEAQ (reference sequence). The ends were cut back, 5 bases at V and 0 bases at J, with 11 bases in the middle. The CDR3 bases are TGTGCCAGCAGCACGAAGGGGGGCTCCTACAATGAGCAGTTCTTC. Translation: CASSTKGGSYNEQFF. The full variable domain, rest sourced from reference TRBV7-9 and TRBJ2-1, is DTGVSQNPRHKITKRGQNVTFRCDPISEHNRLYWYRQTLGQGPEFLTYFQNEAQLEKSRLLSDRFSAERPKGSFSTLEIQRTEQGDSAMYLCASSTKGGSYNEQFFGPGTRLTVL.

This clonotype was counted at least ten times. V usage is TRBV6-6 and J usage is TRBJ2-4; 11 positions agree with TRBD2. Germline values: CDR1 MNHNY, CDR2 SVGAGI (reference sequence). This CDR3 region has 18 residues. Trimming took 5 bases from V and 9 from J; bases not matched to a gene: 18. The DNA for the CDR3 is TGTGCCAGCAGTCACGGGACTAGCGGAGACCAGCAGGGTGCCATTCAGTACTTC. Translating gives CASSHGTSGDQQGAIQYF.

There are many counts of this clonotype. The chain joins TRBV20-1 to TRBJ1-1; 10 bases are shared with TRBD1. Germline trimming cut 5 bases from V and 4 bases from J; bases unmatched to any gene: 4. The CDR3 spans 13 residues. Germline V gene data show CDR1 as DFQATT and CDR2 as SNEGSKA (reference sequence). The CDR3 spells CSAAGQGRTEAFF. The CDR3 DNA follows: TGCAGTGCTGCGGGACAGGGGCGCACTGAAGCTTTCTTT.

This clonotype was found many times. J is TRBJ2-1 and V is TRBV20-1, with D possibly being TRBD2 (6 bases). Germline loops: CDR1 DFQATT, CDR2 SNEGSKA (reference sequence). Trimming took off 0 bases at V and 15 bases at J, with 15 bases between the two ends. The CDR3 is 12 residues long. CDR3 DNA: TGCAGTGCTAGAGATGTGCGGGACTTGATGTTCTTC. Protein product: CSARDVRDLMFF.

This clonotype came up many times. This sequence joins TRBV5-1 and TRBJ1-1; 10 nucleotides line up with TRBD1. Germline values: CDR1 SGHRS, CDR2 YFSETQ. This CDR3 has 15 amino acids. The J segment lost 4 bases and the V segment lost 3 bases, leaving 6 bases of the junction unmatched. For the CDR3, the DNA is TGCGCCAGCAGCTCACAGACAGGGGGCTTCACTGAAGCTTTCTTT. Translated: CASSSQTGGFTEAFF.

This clonotype was counted at least ten times. The chain joins TRBV3-1 to TRBJ1-1; D might be TRBD1 (6 bases). The CDR3 is made up of 15 amino acids. CDR1 is LGHDT and CDR2 is YNNKEL in the germline V gene (reference sequence). V lost 4 bases to trimming and J lost 0 bases, with 12 bases between them. The CDR3 region has the DNA TGTGCCAGCAGCCCCCAAGGGGGGATGAACACTGAAGCTTTCTTT. The encoded protein is CASSPQGGMNTEAFF.

There are many counts of this clonotype. CDR3 sequence: CASSPQGGTPQHF. The CDR3 DNA reads as TGTGCCAGCAGTCCCCAGGGGGGGACGCCCCAGCATTTT. The V and J genes are TRBV6-6 and TRBJ1-5; TRBD1 matches 7 bases. With V trimmed by 5 bases and J by 9 bases, 7 bases remained unmatched. The CDR3 consists of 13 residues. Germline assignment: CDR1 MNHNY and CDR2 SVGAGI (reference sequence).

This clonotype was seen ten or more times. The chain couples TRBV11-2 to TRBJ2-3, with 10 positions matching TRBD2. CDR1 and CDR2 (germline): SGHAT, FQNNGV. The junction had 6 bases not matched to a gene; V was cut back by 5 bases and J by 7 bases. The CDR3 covers 14 residues. The CDR3 nucleotides are TGTGCCAGCAGCCAAGCGGGGGGGCTACATACGCAGTATTTT. Protein sequence: CASSQAGGLHTQYF.

This clonotype was recorded at least ten times. The chain employs TRBV5-1 and TRBJ2-5; no clear D gene. The length of the CDR3 is 13 residues. Germline V gives CDR1 SGHRS, CDR2 YFSETQ. The V and J ends lost 4 bases and 1 base respectively, with 8 bases between them. The CDR3 DNA sequence: TGCGCCAGCAGCCTCTCCGTCCAAGAGACCCAGTACTTC. This codes for CASSLSVQETQYF. Using reference TRBV5-1 and TRBJ2-5 for the parts outside the CDR3, the full variable domain is KAGVTQTPRYLIKTRGQQVTLSCSPISGHRSVSWYQQTPGQGLQFLFEYFSETQRNKGNFPGRFSGRQFSNSRSEMNVSTLELGDSALYLCASSLSVQETQYFGPGTRLLVL.

In regard to this clonotype: A read error may account for a junction end that differs from germline. The chain combines TRBV29-1 with TRBJ1-3; 7 positions match TRBD1. Germline assignment: CDR1 SQVTM and CDR2 ANQGSEA. This CDR3 is 13 amino acids long. The CDR3 is CGVAGTDWDTIYF. CDR3 sequence (DNA): TGCGGCGTAGCCGGGACAGACTGGGACACCATATATTTT.

This clonotype was seen ten or more times. J is TRBJ2-2 and V is TRBV12-3 or TRBV12-4; TRBD1 matches 9 bases. The CDR3 is 15 residues long. The ends lost 3 bases at V and 5 bases at J; junction bases unmatched: 4. The CDR3 DNA is TGTGCCAGCAGTTTCGGGACAGGGACAACCGGGGAGCTGTTTTTT. This translates into CASSFGTGTTGELFF.

This clonotype was counted at least ten times. The V gene is TRBV5-8, the J gene TRBJ2-3; TRBD2 aligns across 11 bases. The length of the CDR3 is 16 residues. The V gene end was trimmed by 4 bases and the J gene end by 1 base; junction bases not matched to a gene: 5. Germline CDR1 SGHTS, CDR2 YDEGEE. The CDR3 here is CASSHGTSGRTDTQYF. DNA of the CDR3: TGTGCCAGCAGCCACGGGACTAGCGGCCGCACAGATACGCAGTATTTT.

The V call is TRBV7-6, the J call TRBJ1-2; the D gene is possibly TRBD1 (5 bases). In germline, CDR1 is SGHVS, CDR2 FNYEAQ. The CDR3 spans 15 residues. Between the trimmed V and J ends, which lost 2 bases and 3 bases, there was a span of 13 bases. CDR3 protein: CASSLYFGTDYGYTF. The DNA for the CDR3 is TGTGCCAGCAGCTTATATTTCGGGACGGACTATGGCTACACCTTC.

Ten or more counts support this clonotype. This sequence joins TRBV3-1 and TRBJ2-7; D may correspond to TRBD1 or TRBD2 (5 bases each). With 1 base removed from V and 8 bases from J, the gap between germline ends came to 9 bases. The CDR3 totals 12 residues. Germline V gene sequence: CDR1 LGHDT, CDR2 YNNKEL (reference sequence). In DNA, the CDR3 is TGTGCCAGCAGCCAAGGAAGGGGACAGCAGTACTTC. Translating it yields CASSQGRGQQYF.

This clonotype came up many times. The chain's CDR3 is CASSLDRVTQYF. Here the CDR3 DNA reads TGTGCCAGCAGCCTGGACAGGGTGACGCAGTATTTT. This chain links TRBV12-3 or TRBV12-4 with TRBJ2-3, with 8 nucleotides matching TRBD1. Unmatched junction bases numbered 5, after V lost 6 bases and J lost 9 bases. The CDR3 sequence is 12 residues long.

This clonotype was seen ten or more times. This chain joins TRBV5-1 and TRBJ1-4; D gene uncertain. Germline CDR1 reads SGHRS; CDR2 reads YFSETQ. Trimming took 0 bases from V and 6 from J, leaving 9 bases between them. The CDR3 has 14 amino acids. Here the CDR3 reads CASSLGLWDEKLFF. CDR3 sequence (DNA): TGCGCCAGCAGCTTGGGTTTATGGGATGAAAAACTGTTTTTT.

This clonotype appeared many times. The rearrangement links TRBV12-3 or TRBV12-4 to TRBJ1-2, with 7 bases that match TRBD1. CDR3 length equals 12 residues. J lost 2 bases, V lost 10 bases, and 4 bases had no gene match. CDR3 residues: CATATGNYGYTF. CDR3 nucleotide sequence: TGTGCCACCGCGACAGGGAACTATGGCTACACCTTC.

This clonotype was observed many times. The V call is TRBV15, the J call TRBJ2-1, with D possibly matching TRBD2 (6 bases). Looked up from germline, CDR1 is LNHNV and CDR2 is YYDKDF (reference sequence). The V gene lost 5 bases and the J gene lost 0 bases, with 11 bases spanning the gap. The CDR3 is 15 amino acids. This CDR3 is CATSLDGSSYNEQFF. DNA of the CDR3: TGTGCCACCAGCTTAGACGGGAGCTCCTACAATGAGCAGTTCTTC.

In its sample, this clonotype was seen many times. This sequence joins TRBV7-2 and TRBJ1-4; D is unclear. The CDR3 is made up of 14 amino acids. From germline, CDR1 is SGHTA and CDR2 FQGNSA. V lost 2 bases, J lost 5 bases, and 9 bases lay in between. CDR3 region: CASSLLETNEKLFF. The CDR3 bases are TGTGCCAGCAGCTTACTCGAAACGAATGAAAAACTGTTTTTT.

This clonotype showed up many times. V usage is TRBV20-1 and J usage is TRBJ1-3; D remains ambiguous. CDR1 and CDR2 from the germline V gene are DFQATT and SNEGSKA (reference sequence). The V end was cut by 1 base, the J end by 0 bases, with 13 bases between. CDR3 length: 16 amino acids. This chain's CDR3 is CSARAGYISSGNTIYF. The DNA of the CDR3 is TGCAGTGCTAGAGCAGGATACATCAGCTCTGGAAACACCATATATTTT.

This clonotype was seen at least ten times. The V gene is TRBV29-1, the J gene TRBJ2-1; D may correspond to TRBD1 or TRBD2 (5 bases each). Germline assignment: CDR1 SQVTM and CDR2 ANQGSEA. V dropped 4 bases and J dropped 6 bases, with 16 bases sitting between them. CDR3 length: 14 residues. The CDR3 coding sequence is TGCAGCGTTGGTCGGGACCATTCCGGCAATGAGCAGTTCTTC. Its translation: CSVGRDHSGNEQFF.

In this sample, this clonotype turned up many times. The V gene is TRBV6-6, the J gene TRBJ2-3; 7 bases align to TRBD2. The CDR3 has 17 amino acids. Looked up from germline, CDR1 is MNHNY and CDR2 is SVGAGI (reference sequence). V lost 3 bases and J lost 6; bases outside the gene matches: 15. The DNA of the CDR3 is TGTGCCAGCAGTTATTCGAAAGCAGCGGGGAATCTGGATACGCAGTATTTT. Its protein product is CASSYSKAAGNLDTQYF.

This clonotype has at least ten counts. The CDR3 DNA follows: TGCAGCGTAAAAGGGTACGGGCATTTCTTCGAGCAGTACTTC. Residues: CSVKGYGHFFEQYF. This chain links TRBV29-1 with TRBJ2-7; D gene unclear. Trimming pared 6 bases from V and 6 bases from J, leaving 21 bases between. CDR3 size: 14 residues. In germline, CDR1 is SQVTM, CDR2 ANQGSEA.

There are many counts of this clonotype. The chain uses TRBV4-1 and TRBJ2-3; D may correspond to TRBD1 or TRBD2 (7 bases each). Germline CDR1 and CDR2: MGHRA and YSYEKL. This CDR3 has 15 residues. Trimming cost V 1 base and J 6 bases, with 14 bases left between them. CDR3 sequence reads: CASSQAFQGGDTQYF. In nucleotides, the CDR3 is TGCGCCAGCAGCCAAGCCTTCCAGGGGGGGGATACGCAGTATTTT.